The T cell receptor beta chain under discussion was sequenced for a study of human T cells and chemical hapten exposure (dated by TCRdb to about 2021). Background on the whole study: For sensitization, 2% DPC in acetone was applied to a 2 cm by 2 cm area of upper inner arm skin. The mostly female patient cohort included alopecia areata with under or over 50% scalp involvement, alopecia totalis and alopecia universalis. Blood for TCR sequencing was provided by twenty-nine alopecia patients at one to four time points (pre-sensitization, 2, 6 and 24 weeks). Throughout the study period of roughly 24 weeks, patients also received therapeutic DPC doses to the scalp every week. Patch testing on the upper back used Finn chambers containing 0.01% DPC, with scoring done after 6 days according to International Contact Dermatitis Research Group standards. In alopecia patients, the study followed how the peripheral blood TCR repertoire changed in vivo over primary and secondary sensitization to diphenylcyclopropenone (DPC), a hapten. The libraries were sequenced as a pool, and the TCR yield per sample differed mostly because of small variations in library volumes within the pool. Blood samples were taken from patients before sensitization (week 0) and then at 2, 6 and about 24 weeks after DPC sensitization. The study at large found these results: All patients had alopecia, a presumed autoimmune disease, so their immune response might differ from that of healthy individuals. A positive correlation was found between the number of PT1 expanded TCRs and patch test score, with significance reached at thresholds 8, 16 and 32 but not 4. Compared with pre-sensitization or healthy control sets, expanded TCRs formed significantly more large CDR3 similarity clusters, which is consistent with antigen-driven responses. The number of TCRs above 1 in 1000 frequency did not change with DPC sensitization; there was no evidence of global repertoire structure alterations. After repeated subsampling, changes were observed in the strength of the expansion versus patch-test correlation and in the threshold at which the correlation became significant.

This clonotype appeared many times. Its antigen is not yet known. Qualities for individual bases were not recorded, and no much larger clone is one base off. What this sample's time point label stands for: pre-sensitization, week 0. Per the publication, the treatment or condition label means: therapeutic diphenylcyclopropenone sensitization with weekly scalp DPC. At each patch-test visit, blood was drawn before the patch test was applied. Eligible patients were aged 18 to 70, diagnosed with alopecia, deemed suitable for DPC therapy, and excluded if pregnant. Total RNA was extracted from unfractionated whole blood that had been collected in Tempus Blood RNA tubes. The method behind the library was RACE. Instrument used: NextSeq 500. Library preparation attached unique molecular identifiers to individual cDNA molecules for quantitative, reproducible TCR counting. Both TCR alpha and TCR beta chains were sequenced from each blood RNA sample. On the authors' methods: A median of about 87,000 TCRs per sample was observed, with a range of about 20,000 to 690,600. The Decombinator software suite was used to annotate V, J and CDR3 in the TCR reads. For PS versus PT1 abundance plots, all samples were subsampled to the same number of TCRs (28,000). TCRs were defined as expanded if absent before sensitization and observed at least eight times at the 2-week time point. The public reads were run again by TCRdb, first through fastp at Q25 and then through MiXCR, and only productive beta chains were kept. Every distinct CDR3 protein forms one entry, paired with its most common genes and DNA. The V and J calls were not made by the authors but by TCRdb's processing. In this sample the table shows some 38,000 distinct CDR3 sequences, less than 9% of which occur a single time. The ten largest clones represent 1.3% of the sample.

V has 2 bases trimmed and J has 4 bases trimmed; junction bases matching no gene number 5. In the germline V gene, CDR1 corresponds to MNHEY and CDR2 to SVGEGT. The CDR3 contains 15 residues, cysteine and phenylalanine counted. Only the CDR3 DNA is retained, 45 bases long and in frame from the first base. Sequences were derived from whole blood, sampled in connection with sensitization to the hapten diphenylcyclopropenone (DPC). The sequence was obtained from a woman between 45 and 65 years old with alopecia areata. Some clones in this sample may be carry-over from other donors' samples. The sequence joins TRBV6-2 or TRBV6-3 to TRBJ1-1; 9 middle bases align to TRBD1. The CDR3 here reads CASSYAGQGRTEAFF. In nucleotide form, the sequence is TGTGCCAGCAGTTACGCGGGACAGGGACGCACTGAAGCTTTCTTT.